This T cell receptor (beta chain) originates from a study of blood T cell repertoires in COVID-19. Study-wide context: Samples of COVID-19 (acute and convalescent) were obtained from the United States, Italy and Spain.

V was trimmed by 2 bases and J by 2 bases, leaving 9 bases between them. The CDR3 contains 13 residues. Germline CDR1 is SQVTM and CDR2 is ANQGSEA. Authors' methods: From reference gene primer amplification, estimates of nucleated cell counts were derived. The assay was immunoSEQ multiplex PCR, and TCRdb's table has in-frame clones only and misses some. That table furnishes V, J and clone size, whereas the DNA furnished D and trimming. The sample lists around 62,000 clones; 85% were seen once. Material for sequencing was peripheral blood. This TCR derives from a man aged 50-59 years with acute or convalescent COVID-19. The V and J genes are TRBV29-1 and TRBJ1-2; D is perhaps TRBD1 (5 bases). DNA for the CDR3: TGCAGCGTTGAATCGGGGGGGAACTATGGCTACACCTTC. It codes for CSVESGGNYGYTF.